The clone carrying this TCR beta chain has a handful of counts. The antigen is unknown. These data belong to a study of response to subunit inactivated influenza vaccine. V lost 7 bases, J lost 6 bases, and 13 bases lay in between. The CDR3 is 14 residues long. CDR1 MNHEY and CDR2 SVGEGT come from the germline V gene. Study-level points and caveats: Only a handful of new T cells, the authors suggested, are recruited with each seasonal influenza vaccination.

TCRdb recomputed calls from the RT-PCR reads with MiXCR, one row per CDR3 protein. Among fewer than 200,000 distinct CDR3 sequences listed, approximately 9.2% were seen once. This sequence was found in a man aged 50-60 years who received an inactivated influenza vaccine. The rearrangement uses TRBV6-2 or TRBV6-3 and TRBJ1-6; possibly TRBD1 for D (5 bases). The sequenced sample was non-naive T cells sorted from PBMCs, obtained on the day of vaccination. The CDR3, as DNA: TGTGCCAGCAAACTTGGGGGGAGTAATTCACCCCTCCACTTT. Amino acid sequence: CASKLGGSNSPLHF.